This is a list of T cell receptor beta chains from one sample in a study of blood T cell repertoires in COVID-19. Repertoires were generated with immunoSEQ multiplex PCR, while TCRdb's copy carries only in-frame clones and drops some. The data hold roughly 250,000 clones, with roughly four fifths observed a single time. Source material: peripheral blood. These receptor sequences come from a woman between 65 and 79 years old with acute or convalescent COVID-19. Both conserved end residues are part of each CDR3. The order of the fields is D gene, clone size, CDR3 length, V gene, J gene, CDR3 DNA, CDR3 protein. D genes are given only for firm matches. Only part of the rows carry a size: once, few, many, or a class if the clone is expanded.

TRBD2	.	15	TRBV2	TRBJ2-5	TGTGCCAGCAGTGAAATGGGGGGGGTGCAAGAGACCCAGTACTTC	CASSEMGGVQETQYF
.	.	14	TRBV30	TRBJ2-7	TGTGCCTGGAGTGTAAGCAGGGTAGTCGACGAGCAGTACTTC	CAWSVSRVVDEQYF
TRBD2	few	15	TRBV7-2	TRBJ2-1	TGTGCCAGCAGCTTCTCCGGGGGGAGTCGGAATGAGCAGTTCTTC	CASSFSGGSRNEQFF
.	.	13	TRBV5-8	TRBJ1-2	TGTGCCAGCAGCTTGATGGGGGCACGGGGCTACACCTTC	CASSLMGARGYTF
TRBD2	.	15	TRBV7-2	TRBJ2-1	TGTGCCAGCAGCTTAGAGCGGTCGGGGGGGAATGAGCAGTTCTTC	CASSLERSGGNEQFF
.	.	13	TRBV2	TRBJ1-2	TGTGCCAGCAGTACTCAGGGTACGGTTGGCTACACCTTC	CASSTQGTVGYTF
TRBD1	.	13	TRBV5-4	TRBJ2-1	TGTGCCAGCAGCTGGGATGCAGGGGGTGAGCAGTTCTTC	CASSWDAGGEQFF
TRBD1	.	14	TRBV6-5	TRBJ1-6	TGTGCCAGCAGTTACCGGACAGGGCCGGCACCCCTCCACTTT	CASSYRTGPAPLHF
TRBD2	.	17	TRBV15	TRBJ2-3	TGTGCCACCAGCAGAGTACAAGCGGGGGGTCAAACAGATACGCAGTATTTT	CATSRVQAGGQTDTQYF
TRBD2	.	15	TRBV5-4	TRBJ2-1	TGTGCCAGCAGCTTGGAGCCAGCGGGGGGGCCTGAGCAGTTCTTC	CASSLEPAGGPEQFF
.	few	15	TRBV19	TRBJ1-5	TGTGCCAGTAGTATAGATCTTGTAGGCGGACAGCCCCAGCATTTT	CASSIDLVGGQPQHF
.	once	14	TRBV7-2	TRBJ1-2	TGTGCCAGCAGCCAGACAGGTCTCCTCTATGGCTACACCTTC	CASSQTGLLYGYTF
.	.	15	TRBV7-2	TRBJ1-3	TGTGCCAGCAGCTTAGATCCAGGGCGGGGAAACACCATATATTTT	CASSLDPGRGNTIYF
.	.	11	TRBV7-9	TRBJ1-2	TGTGCCAGCAGCTTGGACAGCACCTACACCTTC	CASSLDSTYTF
.	.	14	TRBV5-6	TRBJ1-5	TGTGCCAGCAGCTCAACCGGGAGCAATCAGCCCCAGCATTTT	CASSSTGSNQPQHF
TRBD1	.	15	TRBV7-2	TRBJ1-1	TGTGCCAGCAGCTTTCTACAGACAGGGGGCACTGAAGCTTTCTTT	CASSFLQTGGTEAFF
TRBD1	.	15	TRBV28	TRBJ1-1	TGTGCCAGCAGTCCCCGGACAGGGGGGAACACTGAAGCTTTCTTT	CASSPRTGGNTEAFF
TRBD2	.	20	TRBV7-2	TRBJ2-1	TGTGCCAGCAGCTTAGCTGCGGTCCAGCGGGGGGCTCCTCGGTACAATGAGCAGTTCTTC	CASSLAAVQRGAPRYNEQFF
TRBD1	.	13	TRBV7-9	TRBJ1-1	TGTGCCAGCAGCTTAGGACAGGGCTCCGAAGCTTTCTTT	CASSLGQGSEAFF
.	.	16	TRBV5-4	TRBJ1-1	TGTGCCAGCAGCTTGGATGGGCTGGTCATGAACACTGAAGCTTTCTTT	CASSLDGLVMNTEAFF
TRBD2	.	15	TRBV5-1	TRBJ2-5	TGCGCCAGCAGCCCAGGACTAGCGCCCGGTAAGACCCAGTACTTC	CASSPGLAPGKTQYF
.	few	14	TRBV9	TRBJ1-5	TGTGCCAGCAGCACAGGGCCGCTCCATCAGCCCCAGCATTTT	CASSTGPLHQPQHF
TRBD1	.	13	TRBV10-3	TRBJ2-7	TGTGCCATCAGTGGGCAGGGGGCGGCGGAGCAGTACTTC	CAISGQGAAEQYF
TRBD1	.	13	TRBV9	TRBJ2-7	TGTGCCAGCAGCCCCCACAGGGGACACGAGCAGTACTTC	CASSPHRGHEQYF
TRBD1	.	15	TRBV2	TRBJ1-4	TGTGCCAGCAAAAAAACAGGGGCCCAAAATGAAAAACTGTTTTTT	CASKKTGAQNEKLFF
.	.	18	TRBV6-9	TRBJ1-2	TGTGCCAGCAGTCCCCGGGGGGAATCCACCACATCCAGTTATGGCTACACCTTC	CASSPRGESTTSSYGYTF
.	.	17	TRBV27	TRBJ2-2	TGTGCCAGCAGTTTTGGTACGAGAGTCCAGAACACCGGGGAGCTGTTTTTT	CASSFGTRVQNTGELFF
TRBD2	.	13	TRBV2	TRBJ2-7	TGTGCCACCCAACTAGCGGGGCTCTACGAGCAGTACTTC	CATQLAGLYEQYF
.	.	15	TRBV19	TRBJ1-1	TGTGCCAGTAGTATTCAGATGACATTGAACACTGAAGCTTTCTTT	CASSIQMTLNTEAFF
TRBD2	.	15	TRBV7-2	TRBJ2-7	TGTGCCAGCAGCGCAGGACTAGCGGAGGGCTACGAGCAGTACTTC	CASSAGLAEGYEQYF
TRBD1	.	15	TRBV5-1	TRBJ1-6	TGCGCCAGCAGCCGACAGGGCCCCTATAATTCACCCCTCCACTTT	CASSRQGPYNSPLHF
.	.	12	TRBV5-6	TRBJ2-7	TGTGCCAGCAGCTTGGATCACGGGGAGCAGTACTTC	CASSLDHGEQYF
.	.	13	TRBV24-1	TRBJ1-2	TGTGCCACCAGTGAGCCGGGAAACTATGGCTACACCTTC	CATSEPGNYGYTF
.	.	15	TRBV19	TRBJ1-4	TGTGCCACATCAGACTTCGGGACACTAAATGAAAAACTGTTTTTT	CATSDFGTLNEKLFF
TRBD1	.	12	TRBV6-5	TRBJ2-2	TGTGCCAGCAGGGGACAGGTCGGGGAGCTGTTTTTT	CASRGQVGELFF
.	few	14	TRBV3-1/TRBV3-2	TRBJ2-2	TGTGCCAGCAGCCTTATGGGGCCTCTGGGGGAGCTGTTTTTT	CASSLMGPLGELFF
.	.	13	TRBV10-1	TRBJ1-1	TGCGCCAGCAGTGAGTCGGTGACTGCTCTAGCTTTCTTT	CASSESVTALAFF
.	.	12	TRBV28	TRBJ1-2	TGTGCCAGCAGTGCCACCGCAGGTGGCTACACCTTC	CASSATAGGYTF
TRBD1	.	16	TRBV9	TRBJ1-3	TGTGCCAGCAGCGACAGGACAGGGATCTCTGGAAACACCATATATTTT	CASSDRTGISGNTIYF
.	few	13	TRBV7-9	TRBJ2-5	TGTGCCAGCAGCTTGGGACTCAAAGAGACCCAGTACTTC	CASSLGLKETQYF
TRBD2	.	15	TRBV11-3	TRBJ2-7	TGTGCCAGCAGTTCTAGCGGGGGGCCGACCTACGAGCAGTACTTC	CASSSSGGPTYEQYF
TRBD1	.	14	TRBV13	TRBJ1-4	TGTGCCAGCAGCTTAGCACAGGGGAGTGAAAAACTGTTTTTT	CASSLAQGSEKLFF
TRBD1	.	14	TRBV15	TRBJ1-2	TGTGCCACCAGCAGTGTGGGACAGGGGTATGGCTACACCTTC	CATSSVGQGYGYTF
TRBD1	.	15	TRBV7-9	TRBJ1-2	TGTGCCAGCAGCGCCGGGACAGGGGACCTCTATGGCTACACCTTC	CASSAGTGDLYGYTF
TRBD1	few	15	TRBV19	TRBJ1-6	TGTGCCAGTAGTGTAGCGGGACAGGGGACTTCACCCCTCCACTTT	CASSVAGQGTSPLHF
.	.	15	TRBV23-1	TRBJ1-2	TGCGCCAGCAGTCAACGGGAAGGGGGATGGTATGGCTACACCTTC	CASSQREGGWYGYTF
.	.	13	TRBV24-1	TRBJ1-6	TGTGCCGTTCAAGGGGGATATAATTCACCCCTCCACTTT	CAVQGGYNSPLHF
.	.	13	TRBV28	TRBJ2-7	TGTGCCAGCAGCCAGGACAGCTCCTACGAGCAGTACTTC	CASSQDSSYEQYF
TRBD2	once	14	TRBV7-2	TRBJ2-7	TGTGCCAGCAGCGTAACTAGCGGCCCCTACGAGCAGTACTTC	CASSVTSGPYEQYF